Listed below are T cell receptor beta chains from one sample, sequenced in a study of shared clonotypes between healthy human individuals. Repertoires were generated with immunoSEQ multiplex PCR, while TCRdb's copy carries only in-frame clones and drops some. Altogether hundreds of thousands of clones are present, roughly 98% being singletons, with the ten largest covering around 0.3%. Material for sequencing was naive CD8+ T cells sorted from blood. The receptors come from a man younger than 45 in good health. The CDR3 runs from the conserved cysteine through the conserved F or W. D genes are given only for firm matches. Some rows have no size entry. The others give once, few or many, or a class for an expanded clone.

clone_size j_call v_call d_call cdr3_nt cdr3_aa
. TRBJ1-5 TRBV7-8 . TGTGCCAGCAGCCCCGGACAAGGGCCGATATCGTATAGCAATCAGCCCCAGCATTTT CASSPGQGPISYSNQPQHF
once TRBJ2-3 TRBV10-1 . TGCGCCAGCAGTCCGACCCGAAGTGAGGGCACAGATACGCAGTATTTT CASSPTRSEGTDTQYF
. TRBJ2-3 TRBV27 . TGTGCCAGCAGTTTCCGACGGGGCGAGTACACAGATACGCAGTATTTT CASSFRRGEYTDTQYF
. TRBJ2-1 TRBV28 TRBD1 TGTGCCAGCAGTCTCACCGGGACAGACAATGAGCAGTTCTTC CASSLTGTDNEQFF
. TRBJ2-7 TRBV13 . TGTGCCAGCAGCTTCAGGGTTACGTCGTTCGAGCAGTACTTC CASSFRVTSFEQYF
. TRBJ2-1 TRBV15 . TGTGCCACCAGCATTTTTAGCAATGAGCAGTTCTTC CATSIFSNEQFF
. TRBJ2-5 TRBV5-1 . TGCGCCAGCAGCTTGCCACGGTATGAAGAGACCCAGTACTTC CASSLPRYEETQYF
. TRBJ2-1 TRBV27 . TGTGCCAGCGGAAGCAGGGTCCCGAGCTCCTACAATGAGCAGTTCTTC CASGSRVPSSYNEQFF
. TRBJ2-1 TRBV11-2 . TGTGCCAGCAGCTTAGGAACGGATGAGCAGTTCTTC CASSLGTDEQFF
. TRBJ1-4 TRBV7-8 . TGTGCCAGCAGCCCAGCTGGTCTAACTAATGAAAAACTGTTTTTT CASSPAGLTNEKLFF
. TRBJ2-2 TRBV11-2 . TGTGCCAGCAGCGCCTACCCCACCGGGGAGCTGTTTTTT CASSAYPTGELFF
. TRBJ2-3 TRBV7-9 TRBD2 TGTGCCAGCAGCTTTAGCGGGAGTTTGACAGATACGCAGTATTTT CASSFSGSLTDTQYF
. TRBJ2-7 TRBV11-2 . TGTGCCAGCAGCTTTTTCAGCTACGAGCAGTACTTC CASSFFSYEQYF
. TRBJ2-1 TRBV11-2 TRBD2 TGTGCCAGCAGCTTTACTAGCGGGAGGGGGGCCCAGGGTAATCCGGAGCAGTTCTTC CASSFTSGRGAQGNPEQFF
. TRBJ1-2 TRBV9 . TGTGCCAGCAGCGGCTGGGACGGGCCTTTCTATGGCTACACCTTC CASSGWDGPFYGYTF
. TRBJ2-3 TRBV29-1 . TGCAGCGTTGATATGGGTGATGGCACAGATACGCAGTATTTT CSVDMGDGTDTQYF
. TRBJ2-7 TRBV4-3 . TGCGCCAGCAGCCAAGCCTTCGGACAACTTTCGATTGGGTACGAGCAGTACTTC CASSQAFGQLSIGYEQYF
. TRBJ2-7 TRBV27 TRBD1 TGTGCCAGCAGTGCAACAGGGGCCCACAACGAGCAGTACTTC CASSATGAHNEQYF
. TRBJ1-2 TRBV4-2 . TGTGCCAGCAGCCTCAGCCCTAACTATGGCTACACCTTC CASSLSPNYGYTF
. TRBJ2-7 TRBV19 TRBD2 TGTGCCAGTGGACTAGGGTCCTACGAGCAGTACTTC CASGLGSYEQYF
. TRBJ2-3 TRBV7-9 TRBD2 TGTGCCACCCCGACTAGCGGGACGCCTGATACGCAGTATTTT CATPTSGTPDTQYF
. TRBJ2-7 TRBV29-1 . TGCAGCGTTGTATTTAGGGACCTAACCTACGAGCAGTACTTC CSVVFRDLTYEQYF
. TRBJ1-2 TRBV28 . TGTGCCAGCAGTTTAATAGTTGGTAACTATGGCTACACCTTC CASSLIVGNYGYTF
once TRBJ2-7 TRBV5-4 . TGTGCCAGCAGTTACAGGGCTAGCTCCTACGAGCAGTACTTC CASSYRASSYEQYF
. TRBJ1-2 TRBV11-2 . TGTGCCAGCAGCCCGGGGCGGTGGGGCGCAAACTATGGCTACACCTTC CASSPGRWGANYGYTF
. TRBJ2-5 TRBV5-1 . TGCGCCAGCAGCCTGGACCAAGAGACCCAGTACTTC CASSLDQETQYF
once TRBJ1-4 TRBV6-5 . TGTGCCAGCAGTTACCACACGGCAGGGCGGATTGAAAAACTGTTTTTT CASSYHTAGRIEKLFF
. TRBJ1-1 TRBV4-1 TRBD1 TGCGCCAGCAGCCTCTCGGGACAGGCTGGCACTGAAGCTTTCTTT CASSLSGQAGTEAFF
once TRBJ2-7 TRBV14 . TGTGCCAGCAGCCATCTCGAGGAGGGAACCTACGAGCAGTACTTC CASSHLEEGTYEQYF
. TRBJ1-5 TRBV28 . TGTGCCAGCAGGAGGACAGAGAGGAGCAATCAGCCCCAGCATTTT CASRRTERSNQPQHF
. TRBJ2-3 TRBV13 TRBD2 TGTGCCAGCAGCCCGGGACTAGCGGGAGAGTTGCAGTATTTT CASSPGLAGELQYF
. TRBJ1-3 TRBV10-3 . TGTGCCACTAGGACTGCTTATAACTCTGGAAACACCATATATTTT CATRTAYNSGNTIYF
. TRBJ1-5 TRBV6-5 TRBD1 TGTGCCAGCAGTCCATTACAGGGGCAGCCCCAGCATTTT CASSPLQGQPQHF
. TRBJ2-1 TRBV5-1 TRBD2 TGCGCCAGCAGCCGAATAAGCGGGAGGGCCAACAATGAGCAGTTCTTC CASSRISGRANNEQFF
. TRBJ2-7 TRBV13 TRBD2 TGTGCCAGCAGCCTCGAGACTAGCGGGGATTCCTACGAGCAGTACTTC CASSLETSGDSYEQYF
. TRBJ2-7 TRBV28 . TGTGCCAGCAAATGGGGGGAGCGTGCCTACGAGCAGTACTTC CASKWGERAYEQYF
. TRBJ2-3 TRBV7-2 TRBD1 TGTGCCAGCAGTTCGACAGGGCGGGCAGATACGCAGTATTTT CASSSTGRADTQYF
. TRBJ2-2 TRBV29-1 . TGCAGCGTTGGGTCAGGGGATGCCGGGGAGCTGTTTTTT CSVGSGDAGELFF
. TRBJ1-4 TRBV4-1 . TGCGCCAGCAGCCTTAATGAAAAACTGTTTTTT CASSLNEKLFF
once TRBJ2-7 TRBV5-6 . TGTGCCAGCAGCTTGGCCGACGAGCAGTACTTC CASSLADEQYF
. TRBJ1-2 TRBV7-8 . TGTGCCAGCAGCTTAGTCGGCCAGGGTTACAACATAGTAAACTATGGCTACACCTTC CASSLVGQGYNIVNYGYTF
. TRBJ2-1 TRBV7-8 . TGTGCCAGCAGCTTAGTTCGTGGCAGCTCCTACAATGAGCAGTTCTTC CASSLVRGSSYNEQFF
. TRBJ1-1 TRBV7-3 . TGTGCCAGCAGCCGGGTGAAAGCTTTCTTT CASSRVKAFF
. TRBJ2-7 TRBV29-1 TRBD2 TGCAGCGTTGAGATAGCGGGAGTCTACGAGCAGTACTTC CSVEIAGVYEQYF
. TRBJ2-2 TRBV18 . TGTGCCAGCTTCGAGGAGTCAGGAAACACCGGGGAGCTGTTTTTT CASFEESGNTGELFF
. TRBJ2-1 TRBV7-9 TRBD2 TGTGCCAGCTACGGGACTAGCGGGGATAATGAGCAGTTCTTC CASYGTSGDNEQFF
. TRBJ2-2 TRBV7-9 . TGTGCCAGCAGCCCAATCCGTTGGGCGGCGAACACCGGGGAGCTGTTTTTT CASSPIRWAANTGELFF
. TRBJ2-7 TRBV6-6 TRBD2 TGTGCCAGCAGTTACTGGCGGGAGGGCTTCCACGAGCAGTACTTC CASSYWREGFHEQYF
. TRBJ2-3 TRBV2 . TGTGCCAGCAACGACAGAACTAGCACAGATACGCAGTATTTT CASNDRTSTDTQYF
. TRBJ1-1 TRBV6-6 . TGTGCCAGCAGCCTCCTTCAAGCTGGGGCGGCTTTCTTT CASSLLQAGAAFF
once TRBJ2-1 TRBV6-5 . TGTGCCAGCAGTTACTCGGGGGGAGAGCTTTACAATGAGCAGTTCTTC CASSYSGGELYNEQFF
. TRBJ2-5 TRBV11-2 TRBD1 TGTGCCAGCAGCTTAGTGGACAGGGGACAAGAGACCCAGTACTTC CASSLVDRGQETQYF
. TRBJ2-7 TRBV7-6 TRBD1 TGTGCCAGCAGCTTTCAGGGGGCCTACGAGCAGTACTTC CASSFQGAYEQYF
. TRBJ2-7 TRBV7-6 TRBD2 TGTGCCAGCAGCTTATCCTCTGGCGGGAGGGCCGACGAGCAGTACTTC CASSLSSGGRADEQYF
. TRBJ2-7 TRBV7-6 TRBD1 TGTGCCAGCAGCTCCCCGGGACAGGGGTCCTACGAGCAGTACTTC CASSSPGQGSYEQYF
once TRBJ2-1 TRBV29-1 TRBD2 TGCAGCCCCTTTGGGGGACTAGCGACCTACAATGAGCAGTTCTTC CSPFGGLATYNEQFF
. TRBJ2-7 TRBV27 TRBD1 TGTGCCAGCAGGATCGGGACAGGTTACTACGAGCAGTACTTC CASRIGTGYYEQYF
. TRBJ2-7 TRBV18 . TGTGCCAGCTCACCACGGGGACCTTCCTACGAGCAGTACTTC CASSPRGPSYEQYF
. TRBJ2-7 TRBV29-1 . TGCAGCGCCTCCTTTCCGGGGGAGCAGTACTTC CSASFPGEQYF